This TCR beta chain was found in a study of multiple sclerosis patients with progressive multifocal leukoencephalopathy (dated by TCRdb to the late 2010s). Context from the whole study: The study examined peripheral T and B cells of MS patients who developed PML (4 under natalizumab, 1 after alemtuzumab) and treated patients who did not. Two patients on natalizumab who later developed PML were tracked over time from before therapy, through 6 and 12 months, up to PML onset. The goal was to find JC virus-specific or public T-cell expansions that arose at the time of PML onset.

The time point label, as the study defines it: time of PML onset. The meaning of the sample's treatment or condition label: on natalizumab therapy at sampling. Diagnosis of PML was based on clinical and MRI findings and confirmed by finding JC virus DNA in cerebrospinal fluid. In the natalizumab-treated patients, PML was found to develop after between about 15 and 60 months of natalizumab therapy. Every listed patient had earlier received interferon beta, and every PML patient was female. Blood samples for T3 were taken at PML onset. Ficoll-Hypaque density gradient centrifugation was used to isolate peripheral blood mononuclear cells. Results and caveats for the whole study, not just this receptor: When PML developed, neither common TRBV or TRBJ gene usage nor preferential TRBV-TRBJ pairings were detected. Only peripheral blood was analyzed, although cerebrospinal fluid or brain lymphocytes might be more informative for natalizumab-associated PML. In most PML patients, lower normalized Shannon entropy suggested less diverse TRB repertoires, while the natalizumab-treated controls had values close to 1. Because the cohort was small and descriptive, it remained unclear whether the findings reflect JC virus infection or general immunocompromise. Only PML patients had TRB clones above 0.5% frequency, but the clones expanded at PML onset were already present before and during natalizumab therapy.

Only one count was recorded for this clone. Its antigen specificity is not known. Within one base of it there is no much larger clone, and no base qualities were kept. TRB CDR3 regions were amplified from genomic DNA with the immunoSEQ two-step multiplex PCR at survey-level depth. Synthetic inline TR CDR3 controls covering all V-J pairings were spiked into each PCR so that template counts could be estimated and amplification bias removed. Reads were processed so that amplification and sequencing bias were reduced, and quantification was performed against synthetic TR CDR3 analogs. For the original study's pipeline: Raw data were processed in ImmunoSEQ Analyzer, removing out-of-frame sequences and CDR3s with stop codons, and genes were named by IMGT nomenclature. Normalized Shannon entropy, defined as 1 minus Pielou's evenness, served as the summary measure of repertoire diversity. TRB sequences were treated as identical only when sharing V gene, J gene and CDR3. Public PML clonotypes were CDR3s shared by two or more PML-onset samples but absent earlier, in controls, and in public databases. Positional CDR3 amino acid composition was analyzed in Skylign with the observed count method. TCRdb limited this immuneACCESS table to in-frame rearrangements with V and J called. A share of clones is missing; checked studies link under half to unresolved V genes, and the rest is unexplained. Clone size and V and J calls were adopted from that table, with D and trimming inferred from the DNA. This sample comprises approximately 31,000 clones, about 90% of them detected only once. The biggest ten clones account for approximately 3% of the sample.

This clonotype originated in a human donor with progressive multifocal leukoencephalopathy. The sample consisted of PBMCs, taken from a patient treated with natalizumab.

CDR3 protein: CASSTTGNTEAFF. The DNA sequence is TGTGCCAGCAGCACGACAGGGAACACTGAAGCTTTCTTT. The rearranged chain carries TRBV7-3 and TRBJ1-1, with TRBD1 perhaps the D gene, on 6 matching bases. A distance of 8 bases separates the germline ends of V and J, which lose 5 bases and 1 base respectively. For CDR1 and CDR2, the germline V gene lists SGHTA and FQGTGA. Including cysteine and phenylalanine, the CDR3 has 13 amino acids. Here the CDR3 DNA is all that survives: 39 bases in frame from base 1.